The present entry profiles one T cell receptor beta chain with its context. The antigen remains undetermined. The CDR3 end lies 3 residues beyond the end of the read and is filled in from the germline J gene. Caucasian heritage predominated among both patients and controls. The data belong to a study of T cell clonality in common variable immunodeficiency. Germline values: CDR1 SNHLY, CDR2 FYNNEI. V lost 6 bases and J 2 bases, leaving 13 bases between the germline ends. The CDR3 totals 14 residues. Assay used: immunoSEQ multiplex PCR; TCRdb lists only in-frame clones, some missing. The sample has around 13,000 clones, none seen only once. Whole-study findings and limits: TCRbeta clonality was increased in CVID versus healthy controls. Fewer deletions and N-nucleotide insertions were reportedly seen in common variable immunodeficiency TCR beta sequences.

V and J are TRBV2 and TRBJ2-5, with D perhaps TRBD1 (5 bases). The receptor was isolated from a human donor with common variable immunodeficiency. The sample was peripheral blood mononuclear cells. The CDR3 region is CASSATEKQETQYF. CDR3 bases read: TGTGCCAGCAGCGCGACAGAAAAACAAGAGACC.